This T cell receptor (beta chain) was captured in a study of blood T cells in healthy people across ages. Germline V gives CDR1 MGHRA, CDR2 YSYEKL. This CDR3 has 16 residues. V lost 6 bases and J lost 1; bases outside the gene matches: 5. Drawn from each donor were approximately 9.2 milliliters of peripheral blood. Study-wide points: Using unsorted PBMCs precluded a conclusive naive versus antigen-experienced comparison. With naive T cell percentage, TCR beta diversity showed a strong correlation.

A second about 7 to 11 cycle PCR used barcoded and J-beta primers. TCRdb reprocessed the 5' RACE reads via MiXCR and lists one record per CDR3 protein. Counted here are 1 million or so distinct CDR3 sequences, under 55% occurring once; the ten biggest clones make up under 20%. As to this clonotype: Antigen: not known.

The chain recombines TRBV4-1 with TRBJ2-3; 12 bases map to TRBD2. Sequenced input: blood. This receptor was identified in a woman aged 60-75 years in good health. In DNA form, the CDR3 reads TGCGCCAGCAGGAGACTAGCGGGAGTGGGCACAGATACGCAGTATTTT. Amino acid sequence: CASRRLAGVGTDTQYF.